This T cell receptor (beta chain) was captured in a study of sequential checkpoint blockade in melanoma (dated by TCRdb to between 2018 and 2020). Study-wide context: In a 1:1 randomization, patients received either first-line nivolumab then ipilimumab (arm A) or ipilimumab then nivolumab (arm B). Maintenance nivolumab came after both trial sequences. Broader findings and caveats from the paper: Larger, independent patient cohorts are needed to validate the response-prediction model that combines TCR metrics and mutation burden.

The immunoSEQ Assay was used to immunosequence TCRbeta CDR3 regions from genomic DNA. Prior to high-throughput sequencing, genomic DNA was amplified by bias-controlled multiplex PCR. As for the original processing: To quantify the absolute abundance of each unique TCRbeta CDR3 region, the sequences were collapsed and filtered. Clonality, defined as 1 minus Pielou's evenness, was calculated using only productive rearrangements. A previously published method was used to identify clones with significantly greater frequencies in on-treatment samples than in baseline samples. TCRdb retrieved this table from immuneACCESS and kept in-frame rearrangements only. Not all clones are present; in checked studies, unresolved V genes account for under half, and no reason is known for the remainder. The V and J calls and clone size come from that table; D and trimming were worked out from the DNA. A total of approximately 8,000 clones appear in this sample, roughly 60% of them only once. The ten most abundant clones make up 50% of the sample.

As regards this clone: Its specific antigen is unknown. It has no much larger one-base neighbor in the sample; base qualities were not kept.

Measured from the cysteine to the phenylalanine, the CDR3 is 13 residues long. The CDR3 DNA has 39 bases and is translated from base 1. CDR1 is given as MGHRA and CDR2 as YSYEKL, both from the germline V gene. V is trimmed back by 4 bases and J by 7 bases, and the junction contains 7 bases that no gene match accounts for. The sample's treatment or condition label is to be understood as: randomized to nivolumab then ipilimumab (arm A) or the reverse (arm B). Prior DNA-damaging chemotherapy had not been received by any trial patient. Live CD3+CD8+ cells negative for CD19 and CD56 were sorted from thawed PBMCs on a FACS Aria II flow cytometer. CheckMate 064, a randomized, open-label phase II trial of sequential checkpoint blockade, was the source of the samples, all of which came from patients with melanoma. Peripheral blood mononuclear cells were obtained through leukapheresis, purified using Ficoll-Paque, and frozen in human serum containing about 9.3% DMSO. Immediately after sorting, the purity of the sorted blood CD3+CD8+ cells was confirmed to be >95%, and DNA was then extracted.

Sequencing was performed on CD8+ T cells sorted from blood (inferred from file names), taken from a patient given nivolumab and ipilimumab in sequence. The clonotype originates from a human patient with melanoma. Some clones in this sample may be carry-over from other donors' samples. The sequence links TRBV4-1 to TRBJ2-7, and 7 bases in between align with TRBD1. Here the CDR3 is given as CASSPRAGGEQYF. The nucleotide sequence reads as follows: TGCGCCAGCAGCCCAAGGGCAGGGGGAGAGCAGTACTTC.